The 13 T cell receptor beta chains below were found in one sample sequenced in a study of T cells expressing NK-cell markers. TCRdb re-called the 5' RACE reads; every CDR3 protein appears as one record, without DNA. The data include approximately 550,000 distinct CDR3 sequences; the top ten clones carry less than 4.5%. The sequencing sample was made of blood T cells: a sorted CD56 or NKG2C T cell subset, CD4+ or CD8+ T cells, or bulk PBMC T cells (not recorded which). The receptors were gathered from a young man in good health.

This chain connects TRBV25-1 to TRBJ2-4; TCRdb returns TRBD1, unconfirmable since there is no DNA. The length of the CDR3 is 14 residues. CDR1 is MGHDK and CDR2 is SYGVNS in the germline V gene. This CDR3 reads CASSEAAGGNIQYF.

The chain has TRBV12-3 or TRBV12-4 and TRBJ1-4; without DNA, the TCRdb call of TRBD1 cannot be checked. The CDR3 has 15 amino acids. The CDR3 loop is CASQAGGTGRAKLFF.

The CDR3 reads CASSQRDRGRGTDTEAFF. The chain carries TRBV4-3 and TRBJ1-1; without DNA, the TCRdb call of TRBD1 cannot be checked. The CDR3 spans 18 residues. CDR1 and CDR2 from the germline V gene are LGHNA and YSLEER.

The V and J genes are TRBV6-1 and TRBJ1-1; the D call from TCRdb, TRBD1, cannot be confirmed without DNA. This CDR3 contains 15 residues. CDR1 and CDR2 from the germline V gene are MNHNS and SASEGT. This CDR3 is CASRGTGPGRTEAFF.

This chain uses TRBV20-1 with TRBJ2-3; the TCRdb call, TRBD1, lacks DNA for checking. Germline values: CDR1 DFQATT, CDR2 SNEGSKA (reference sequence). The CDR3 runs 15 residues. The CDR3 spells CSARDVEGARDTQYF.

The V call is TRBV12-3 or TRBV12-4, the J call TRBJ1-5; the D call from TCRdb, TRBD1, cannot be confirmed without DNA. This CDR3 is built from 15 residues. The CDR3 loop is CASTKGTGGNQPQHF.

The genes are TRBV5-8 and TRBJ2-7; as DNA is missing, the TRBD1 call by TCRdb cannot be tested. The germline V gene has CDR1 SGHTS and CDR2 YDEGEE. CDR3 size: 14 residues. CDR3 amino acids: CASSHRDSSYEQYF.

The chain recombines TRBV7-6 with TRBJ2-1; lacking DNA, the TRBD1 call made by TCRdb goes unchecked. This CDR3 comprises 11 residues. Per germline, CDR1 SGHVS and CDR2 FNYEAQ. CDR3 sequence: CASGGHNEQFF.

The chain employs TRBV25-1 and TRBJ2-3; TCRdb names TRBD2, which stays unverified in the absence of DNA. The CDR3 covers 16 residues. Germline CDR1 MGHDK, CDR2 SYGVNS. The CDR3: CASSDLPSGTPDTQYF.

V gene TRBV20-1 combines with J gene TRBJ2-2; absent DNA, TCRdb's TRBD1 call cannot be checked. Germline-derived CDR1 and CDR2 are DFQATT and SNEGSKA (reference sequence). The CDR3 contains 15 residues. The CDR3 loop is CSASKRGALTGELFF.

This chain uses TRBV13 with TRBJ2-7; TCRdb indicates TRBD2, and absent DNA this call remains unverified. The CDR3 is 13 amino acids. The germline CDR1 and CDR2 sequences are PRHDT and FYEKMQ (reference sequence). CDR3 in amino acids: CASTASGSYEQYF.

The V call is TRBV21-1, the J call TRBJ2-4; TCRdb reports TRBD1, a call that lacks DNA to check it against. TRBV21-1 is a listed pseudogene. There are 15 residues in the CDR3. CDR3: CASSIGTLAKNIQYF.

V and J are TRBV12-3 or TRBV12-4 and TRBJ2-1; TCRdb reports TRBD2, a call that lacks DNA to check it against. The CDR3 totals 16 residues. The CDR3 loop is CASSFGREAPPNEQFF.